Following are 18 T cell receptor beta chains from one sample sequenced in a study of blood T cells in healthy people across ages. With a J-beta primer mix and a sample-barcoded 5' primer, a second PCR ran about 7 to 12 cycles. MiXCR, run by TCRdb on the 5' RACE reads, gives a single entry per CDR3 protein. The data show 600,000 to 1,000,000 distinct CDR3 sequences, around a quarter seen once. These data also featured in a second study, about T cells of mothers and their children.

Sequencing input: blood. These receptors all come from a boy younger than 18 in good health.

On this clonotype itself: At one boundary the junction diverges from the germline segment, which might be a read error. V gene TRBV6-6 combines with J gene TRBJ2-3, with TRBD2 matching over 11 bases. The CDR3 sequence is 13 residues long. Per the germline V gene, CDR1 is MNHNY and CDR2 is SVGAGI (reference sequence). The CDR3 nucleotides read TGTGTCAGCGCTAGCGGGGGGATGCATACGCAGTATTTT. Amino acid sequence: CVSASGGMHTQYF.

The rearrangement joins TRBV6-6 to TRBJ1-2; tentative D call: TRBD1 (6 bases). The CDR3 spans 14 residues. Germline values: CDR1 MNHNY, CDR2 SVGAGI (reference sequence). Trimming took 8 bases from V and 7 from J, leaving 20 bases between them. CDR3 coding DNA: TGTGCCAGCTCCTGGGCAGGGGAAGGGATTGGCTACACCTTC. This codes for CASSWAGEGIGYTF.

The gene calls are TRBV12-3 or TRBV12-4 and TRBJ2-1; TRBD2 might be the D (6 bases). The V and J ends lost 8 bases and 3 bases respectively, with 17 bases between them. CDR3 length: 15 residues. As DNA, the CDR3 is TGTGCCAGCGGCCCGGAAGGGACTGTCTACAATGAGCAGTTCTTC. Translating gives CASGPEGTVYNEQFF.

The rearrangement uses TRBV10-3 and TRBJ2-5; TRBD1 or TRBD2 may be the D gene (5 bases each). The better agreement between TRBJ2-7 and the DNA end casts doubt on the J call. This CDR3 is built from 15 residues. Germline-derived CDR1 and CDR2 are ENHRY and SYGVKD. The CDR3 nucleotides read TGTGCCATCAGTGAGAGAGGGACGGCCTCCTACGAGCAGTACTTC. Translating it yields CAISERGTASYEQYF.

On this clonotype: The junction and the germline gene differ at one end; a read error may be behind it. This chain joins TRBV28 and TRBJ2-7, with D perhaps TRBD1 or TRBD2 (5 bases each). The length of the CDR3 is 13 residues. The germline CDR1 and CDR2 sequences are MDHEN and SYDVKM. In DNA form, the CDR3 reads TGTGCCAGCAGCCGGGACGTATGGTACGAGCGGTACTTC. Translation: CASSRDVWYERYF.

A few counts support this clonotype. The chain is built from TRBV29-1 and TRBJ2-7; 7 positions agree with TRBD1. CDR3 size: 11 residues. CDR1 and CDR2 from the germline V gene are SQVTM and ANQGSEA. V was pared by 7 bases and J by 2 bases, with 2 bases of the junction left unmatched. CDR3 DNA: TGCAGCGGAGGGACAGCCTACGAGCAGTACTTC. Translated, it gives CSGGTAYEQYF.

This chain connects TRBV29-1 to TRBJ2-1; 11 bases agree with TRBD2. J gave up 4 bases and V 1 base, and 9 bases lay outside the gene matches. Germline V CDR1 and CDR2: SQVTM, ANQGSEA. CDR3 length equals 17 residues. The CDR3 reads CSVEGELAGDEYNEQFF. CDR3 coding DNA: TGCAGCGTTGAAGGGGAACTAGCGGGAGACGAGTACAATGAGCAGTTCTTC.

With regard to this clonotype: Its ends do not fully match the called genes, so a read error is possible. The rearrangement uses TRBV20-1 and TRBJ2-7; no definite D call. The germline CDR1 and CDR2 sequences are DFQATT and SNEGSKA (reference sequence). CDR3 size: 14 residues. For the CDR3, the DNA is TGCAGTGCCCAACGGGCAGCGACGACCTACGAGCAGCACTTC. Protein product: CSAQRAATTYEQHF.

The chain is built from TRBV5-1 and TRBJ2-3, with TRBD2 matching 7 bases. Per the germline V gene, CDR1 is SGHRS and CDR2 is YFSETQ. The length of the CDR3 is 16 residues. The V segment lost 4 bases and the J segment 6 bases; nucleotides outside the gene matches: 14. CDR3 region: CASSIDLAASGDTQYF. DNA for the CDR3: TGCGCCAGCAGCATTGACCTAGCGGCCTCGGGTGATACGCAGTATTTT.

The chain employs TRBV7-9 and TRBJ2-7; D gene ambiguous. With 7 bases removed from V and 4 bases from J, the gap between germline ends came to 14 bases. This CDR3 region has 13 residues. Germline V lookup: CDR1 SEHNR, CDR2 FQNEAQ (reference sequence). As DNA, the CDR3 is TGTGCCAGCATAAATGGCAATCAGTACGAGCAGTACTTC. Translating gives CASINGNQYEQYF.

The rearrangement links TRBV4-3 to TRBJ1-4; no definite D call. CDR3 length: 13 amino acids. Germline V CDR1 and CDR2: LGHNA, YSLEER. The V end was cut by 1 base, the J end by 7 bases, with 7 bases between. The CDR3 DNA reads TGCGCCAGCAGCCAAGGGCGGGCTGAAAAACTGTTTTTT. Translation: CASSQGRAEKLFF.

This clonotype was seen only a few times. The gene calls are TRBV6-5 and TRBJ1-2, with 9 bases identical to TRBD1. CDR3 length: 15 amino acids. From germline, CDR1 is MNHEY and CDR2 SVGAGI. Germline trimming cut 2 bases from V and 7 bases from J; bases unmatched to any gene: 8. This CDR3 reads CASSYTAQGARGYTF. As DNA, the CDR3 is TGTGCCAGCAGTTACACCGCACAGGGGGCGCGTGGCTACACCTTC.

This clonotype showed up just a few times. The chain couples TRBV27 to TRBJ2-3; 9 bases map to TRBD1. Germline CDR1 and CDR2: MNHEY and SMNVEV (reference sequence). This CDR3 spans 13 amino acids. J lost 6 bases, V lost 8 bases, and 6 bases had no gene match. CDR3 bases: TGTGCCAGCCACGGGACAGGGAGGGATACGCAGTATTTT. It encodes CASHGTGRDTQYF.

The chain joins TRBV6-5 to TRBJ2-7; D is ambiguous. This CDR3 region has 13 residues. CDR1 is MNHEY, CDR2 SVGAGI, per germline. V was clipped by 4 bases and J by 3 bases, with 10 bases between them. The CDR3 protein is CASSSGDDYEQYF. CDR3 DNA: TGTGCCAGCAGTTCGGGCGACGACTACGAGCAGTACTTC.

This clonotype was found a few times. At one boundary the junction diverges from the germline segment, which might be a read error. This rearrangement joins TRBV12-3 or TRBV12-4 to TRBJ1-1; weak D call: TRBD1 (6 bases). The CDR3 is 15 amino acids. The CDR3 bases are TGTGCCAGCAGTTTAGCGGGCCCCAGGGACACTGAAGCTTCCTTT. This sequence encodes CASSLAGPRDTEASF.

As DNA, the CDR3 is TGTGCCATCCAGGCGGGGAGGGGAGAGCAGTACTTC. Protein product: CAIQAGRGEQYF. This chain uses TRBV28 with TRBJ2-7; 7 nucleotides line up with TRBD2. With 10 bases clipped from V and 7 bases from J, the junction kept 10 bases outside the gene matches. The CDR3 sequence is 12 residues long. In germline, CDR1 is MDHEN, CDR2 SYDVKM.

A few counts support this clonotype. The chain employs TRBV6-2 or TRBV6-3 and TRBJ2-6; D is undetermined. This CDR3 has 15 amino acids. The V end lost 6 bases, the J end lost 0 bases, and 9 bases lay between the germline ends. Germline V gene lookup returns CDR1 MNHEY and CDR2 SVGEGT. The CDR3: CASRSTYSGANVLTF. CDR3 bases: TGTGCCAGCAGGTCGACATACTCTGGGGCCAACGTCCTGACTTTC.

This clonotype was counted between two and nine times. The genes are TRBV28 and TRBJ2-7; TRBD2 is a possible D gene (5 bases). In germline, CDR1 is MDHEN, CDR2 SYDVKM. The CDR3 is 16 residues long. V lost 8 bases and J lost 3, with 23 bases in between. The CDR3 reads CASPPDASGAFYEQYF. In DNA form, the CDR3 reads TGTGCCAGCCCACCGGATGCCAGCGGAGCCTTCTACGAGCAGTACTTC.